The 27 T cell receptor beta chains listed next were all sequenced from one sample in a study of tumor and adjacent non-tumor tissue in lung cancer. A modified ARM-PCR protocol with three rounds of nested PCR amplified TCRbeta. MiXCR was run by TCRdb on the multiplex PCR reads, yielding one entry per CDR3 protein. The table has tens of thousands of distinct CDR3 sequences, roughly 60% seen once. RNA was extracted from bulk tissue without any cell sorting. The normal lung tissue was taken more than 3 cm from the tumor edge. Sequencing used distant non-tumor lung tissue. Every receptor here comes from a middle-aged woman with non-small cell lung cancer.

This clonotype was counted at least ten times. J is TRBJ1-2 and V is TRBV29-1, with TRBD1 matching over 9 bases. After removal of 5 bases from V and 5 bases from J, the junction contained 12 bases not matched to a gene. The length of the CDR3 is 15 residues. The V gene's germline CDR1 is SQVTM and CDR2 ANQGSEA. CDR3 DNA sequence: TGCAGCGTTTCAGACCTTTGGGGACAGGGATATGGCTACACCTTC. It translates to CSVSDLWGQGYGYTF.

A note on this clonotype: Germline is not matched at one junction end, which may reflect a read error. The chain carries TRBV11-2 and TRBJ2-7; perhaps TRBD2 as D (5 bases). CDR3 size: 12 residues. Looked up from germline, CDR1 is SGHAT and CDR2 is FQNNGV. The CDR3 nucleotides are TGTACCAGGAGCCGGACTGGGTTCGAGCAGTACTTC. Protein product: CTRSRTGFEQYF.

About this clonotype: A read error may account for a junction end that differs from germline. The genes are TRBV6-1 and TRBJ2-7; D might be TRBD2 (5 bases). CDR1 is MNHNS and CDR2 is SASEGT in the germline V gene. This CDR3 spans 11 amino acids. Here the CDR3 reads CACSDGVRQYF. The CDR3 DNA sequence: TGTGCCTGCAGTGACGGGGTGAGGCAGTACTTC.

On this clonotype: A junction boundary mismatches the germline segment, possibly from a read error. The J gene is TRBJ2-7, the V gene TRBV11-3, with D unresolved. Germline V gene sequence: CDR1 SGHNT, CDR2 YENEEA. This CDR3 is 14 amino acids long. CDR3 sequence (DNA): TGTACCAGCAGCACCAGTTTGCAGTCCTACGAGCAGTACTTC. Encoded protein: CTSSTSLQSYEQYF.

This clonotype was detected once. It may be a read error: a sequence one base away is much more abundant. This CDR3 fails to terminate in the conserved phenylalanine or tryptophan, so it likely reflects a read error. This rearrangement joins TRBV25-1 to TRBJ2-3, with no clear D. With 3 bases removed from V and 8 bases from J, the gap between germline ends came to 12 bases. Germline V gene data show CDR1 as MGHDK and CDR2 as SYGVNS. The CDR3 has 13 residues. This CDR3 is CASSDSEQSTQYL. The CDR3 DNA reads TGTGCCAGCAGTGACTCGGAGCAAAGTACGCAGTATTTG.

As regards this clonotype: No conserved phenylalanine or tryptophan ends this CDR3, so it is likely a read error. The V and J genes are TRBV11-1 and TRBJ2-5, with no clear D. This CDR3 has 12 amino acids. Germline V gene lookup returns CDR1 SGHAT and CDR2 FQDESV (reference sequence). The ends were cut back, 4 bases at V and 9 bases at J, with 12 bases in the middle. CDR3 region: CASSSTTGSQYI. CDR3 nucleotide sequence: TGTGCCAGCAGCTCAACGACCGGGTCCCAGTACATC.

The gene calls are TRBV24-1 and TRBJ2-5; 8 bases map to TRBD1. The germline gives CDR1 KGHDR, CDR2 SFDVKD. The CDR3 spans 14 residues. With V trimmed by 8 bases and J by 5 bases, 9 bases remained unmatched. The CDR3 DNA follows: TGTGCCACCATCCAGACAGGGGTCCAGGAGACCCAGTACTTC. This sequence encodes CATIQTGVQETQYF.

This clonotype was observed at least ten times. This chain joins TRBV5-4 and TRBJ2-2; 9 bases are shared with TRBD2. The V segment lost 4 bases and the J segment 8 bases; nucleotides outside the gene matches: 15. CDR1 is SGHNT, CDR2 YYREEE, per germline (reference sequence). There are 17 residues in the CDR3. The CDR3 reads CASSGSGTSRTRGELFF. The CDR3 nucleotides read TGTGCCAGCAGCGGGTCCGGGACTAGCCGTACCAGGGGGGAGCTGTTTTTT.

The V gene is TRBV6-1, the J gene TRBJ1-5; D not certain. Germline V lookup: CDR1 MNHNS, CDR2 SASEGT. The CDR3 is 15 residues long. CDR3: CTGSIGQVDDQPQHF. DNA for the CDR3: TGTACCGGCAGTATAGGGCAGGTAGATGATCAGCCCCAGCATTTT.

Of note for this clonotype: The final CDR3 position lacks the conserved phenylalanine or tryptophan, pointing to a likely read error. The CDR3 coding sequence is TGTGCCAGCAATTTATCTCCGGGACCCGTGAACAATGAGCAGTTCCTC. Translated: CASNLSPGPVNNEQFL. This rearrangement joins TRBV28 to TRBJ2-1, with D perhaps TRBD1 or TRBD2 (5 bases each). Germline assignment: CDR1 MDHEN and CDR2 SYDVKM. This CDR3 has 16 residues.

Turning to this clonotype: The missing conserved phenylalanine or tryptophan at the end of this CDR3 makes a read error likely. The V and J genes are TRBV6-1 and TRBJ2-1, with D possibly called TRBD1 or TRBD2 (5 bases each). The CDR3 runs 14 residues. CDR1 and CDR2 (germline): MNHNS, SASEGT. The CDR3, as DNA: TGCGCCAGCAGTGAGGGGCAGGAGTACAATGAGCAGTTCTCC. Protein sequence: CASSEGQEYNEQFS.

As for this clonotype: A read error is possible here, since a much larger clone lies one base away. The chain carries TRBV28 and TRBJ2-5; D ambiguous. V shed 6 bases and J shed 9 bases, with 11 bases lying between them. The CDR3 length is 11 residues. Germline CDR1 and CDR2: MDHEN and SYDVKM. The CDR3 sequence: CASSPMVAQYF. In DNA, the CDR3 is TGTGCCAGCAGCCCGATGGTGGCCCAGTACTTC.

The sample holds many counts of this clonotype. The rearrangement joins TRBV6-5 to TRBJ1-2, with 7 bases aligning to TRBD1. Germline CDR1 and CDR2: MNHEY and SVGAGI. J lost 5 bases, V lost 6 bases, and 15 bases had no gene match. The CDR3 totals 16 residues. The CDR3: CASSRDSAGLGYGYTF. The CDR3 region has the DNA TGTGCCAGCAGCCGGGACAGCGCCGGCTTAGGTTATGGCTACACCTTC.

Of note for this clonotype: An end of the junction does not agree with germline; a read error may underlie this. V is TRBV11-2 and J is TRBJ2-1, with D maybe TRBD2 (6 bases). The CDR3 loop spans 15 amino acids. Germline V gene lookup returns CDR1 SGHAT and CDR2 FQNNGV. CDR3 in DNA: TGTACCAGCAGACAAACGGGGGACCTCTATAATGAGCAGTTCTTC. Its protein is CTSRQTGDLYNEQFF.

As concerns this clonotype: This CDR3 is missing its conserved last phenylalanine or tryptophan, likely due to a read error. It is unclear where the CDR3 begins or ends on the DNA, so no DNA is shown, and the CDR3 is as TCRdb lists it. The chain employs TRBV11-2 and TRBJ1-2; the D call TRBD1 from the table was never checked on the DNA. Germline V gene data show CDR1 as SGHAT and CDR2 as FQNNGV. The CDR3 is made up of 9 amino acids, end residues included. The CDR3 reads CAGRPYRPR.

Concerning this clonotype itself: The conserved phenylalanine or tryptophan normally closing the CDR3 is absent here, so this likely arose from a read error. The limits of the CDR3 on the DNA are not certain, so only TCRdb's listed CDR3 is given. V usage is TRBV11-2 and J usage is TRBJ2-1; the D call TRBD2 from the table was never checked on the DNA. The CDR3 is 15 residues long, ends included. CDR1 and CDR2 from the germline V gene are SGHAT and FQNNGV. The CDR3 region is CASSTGLAGAPAQFS.

This clonotype showed up many times. The gene calls are TRBV6-1 and TRBJ2-1, with a tentative D call TRBD1 (6 bases). CDR3 length equals 15 residues. In germline, CDR1 is MNHNS, CDR2 SASEGT. V lost 5 bases to trimming and J lost 7 bases, with 18 bases between them. The CDR3 DNA is TGTGCCAGCAGTACGATTCAGGGGTGGGAGAATGAGCAGTTCTTC. It is translated as CASSTIQGWENEQFF.

The chain couples TRBV29-1 to TRBJ2-1, with D possibly called TRBD1 or TRBD2 (5 bases each). Germline CDR1 SQVTM, CDR2 ANQGSEA. The CDR3 is made up of 14 amino acids. V was clipped by 0 bases and J by 3 bases, with 9 bases between them. CDR3 DNA sequence: TGCAGCGTTGAAGAGGATGGGGGCTACAATGAGCAGTTCTTC. Its translation is CSVEEDGGYNEQFF.

This clonotype was found once. Because it lacks the conserved phenylalanine or tryptophan at the end, this CDR3 is likely a read error. This rearrangement joins TRBV29-1 to TRBJ2-1; D is undetermined. Germline V lookup: CDR1 SQVTM, CDR2 ANQGSEA. V was trimmed by 0 bases and J by 0 bases, leaving 12 bases between them. The CDR3 spans 16 residues. CDR3 sequence (DNA): TGCAGCGTTGAAGATCCCAGACGCCGCTCCTACAATGAGCAGTTCCTC. Protein: CSVEDPRRRSYNEQFL.

This clonotype showed up many times. The chain is built from TRBV7-9 and TRBJ2-1, with 13 bases identical to TRBD2. The germline V gene has CDR1 SEHNR and CDR2 FQNEAQ (reference sequence). V shed 2 bases, J shed 8 bases, and the junction held 6 bases outside the gene matches. This CDR3 has 16 amino acids. The CDR3 DNA sequence: TGTGCCAGCAGCTTATCGGGGGGGACTAGCGGGGATGAGCAGTTCTTC. This sequence encodes CASSLSGGTSGDEQFF.

The chain couples TRBV3-1 to TRBJ2-5, with 11 bases fitting TRBD2. Germline CDR1 reads LGHDT; CDR2 reads YNNKEL (reference sequence). The length of the CDR3 is 17 residues. V was clipped by 0 bases and J by 9 bases; unmatched bases: 12. The CDR3 DNA reads as TGTGCCAGCAGCCAAGATGGATTTAGCGGGGGGGCCGAGGCCCAGTACTTC. Its protein product is CASSQDGFSGGAEAQYF.

The chain is built from TRBV6-5 and TRBJ2-2, with TRBD1 identical over 9 bases. The CDR3 extends over 12 amino acids. Germline V lookup: CDR1 MNHEY, CDR2 SVGAGI. The J segment lost 9 bases and the V segment lost 8 bases, leaving 4 bases of the junction unmatched. The chain's CDR3 is CASVTGGRELFF. The CDR3 nucleotides read TGTGCCAGCGTTACAGGGGGCCGGGAGCTGTTTTTT.

The genes are TRBV6-5 and TRBJ2-7; TRBD1 matches at 7 bases. This CDR3 region has 18 residues. The J segment lost 12 bases and the V segment lost 0 bases, leaving 23 bases of the junction unmatched. The V gene's germline CDR1 is MNHEY and CDR2 SVGAGI. Here the CDR3 reads CASSYSSPTGVSNYEWYF. The DNA for the CDR3 is TGTGCCAGCAGTTACTCCTCGCCTACAGGGGTTTCAAACTACGAGTGGTACTTC.

Notes on this clonotype: A read error is possible here, since a much larger clone lies one base away. The conserved closing phenylalanine or tryptophan is absent in this CDR3, likely reflecting a read error. This rearrangement joins TRBV5-1 to TRBJ2-1; 8 positions match TRBD2. Germline CDR1 is SGHRS and CDR2 is YFSETQ. Trimming removed 4 bases from V and 8 bases from J; junction bases left unmatched: 14. This CDR3 is 16 amino acids long. CDR3 nucleotides: TGCGCCAGCAGCCCGGACCGGCTAGCGGGTACGGATGAGCAGTTCCTC. It is translated as CASSPDRLAGTDEQFL.

As for this clonotype: One end of the junction varies from germline; a read error may be responsible. The chain recombines TRBV11-3 with TRBJ2-2; D may be TRBD2 (5 bases). Germline CDR1 reads SGHNT; CDR2 reads YENEEA. This CDR3 has 14 amino acids. CDR3 amino acids: CASSFRQRTGELLF. In nucleotides, the CDR3 is TGTGCTAGCAGCTTCCGACAAAGAACCGGGGAGTTGCTTTTT.

This clonotype was counted only a few times. The chain uses TRBV5-1 and TRBJ2-5; 8 nucleotides agree with TRBD1. V lost 4 bases to trimming and J lost 3 bases; unmatched junction nucleotides: 8. This CDR3 spans 15 amino acids. Germline CDR1 and CDR2: SGHRS and YFSETQ. Here the CDR3 reads CASSKRTGKEETQYF. CDR3 DNA: TGCGCCAGCAGCAAAAGGACAGGGAAGGAAGAGACCCAGTACTTC.

Of note for this clonotype: Here the CDR3 omits its conserved ending phenylalanine or tryptophan, so a read error is the likely source. V usage is TRBV11-3 and J usage is TRBJ2-1; maybe TRBD2 (5 bases). The length of the CDR3 is 16 residues. Germline V gene lookup returns CDR1 SGHNT and CDR2 YENEEA. The CDR3 DNA follows: TGTGCCTGCAGCTTCGGTCTGAGCGGAGGTAGAAATGAGCAGTTCTCC. Protein: CACSFGLSGGRNEQFS.